Reported below is one TCR beta chain. Authors' data handling: Estimation of nucleated cell counts relied on the amplification of reference gene primers. Libraries were prepared by immunoSEQ multiplex PCR; TCRdb keeps only in-frame clonotypes and omits some of them. That table gives V, J and clone size, and the DNA gave D and trimming. The sample carries 200,000 or so clones, approximately 84% recorded once. This entry belongs to a study of blood T cell repertoires in COVID-19. The wider study: The United States, Italy and Spain supplied acute and convalescent COVID-19 samples. Sample material is recorded as cDNA or gDNA derived from T cells, B-cell-depleted T cells, or PBMCs.

Trimming cost V 6 bases and J 3 bases, with 9 bases left between them. This CDR3 spans 13 amino acids. Sample: peripheral blood. This clonotype originated in a human donor with acute or convalescent COVID-19. The donor label of this sample is uncertain. The rearrangement links TRBV12-3 or TRBV12-4 to TRBJ1-5; possibly TRBD1 for D (5 bases). This CDR3 is CASSRVPNQPQHF. The CDR3 nucleotides are TGTGCCAGCAGCAGGGTCCCCAATCAGCCCCAGCATTTT.